This TCR beta chain was sequenced for a study of T cell changes during pregnancy in multiple sclerosis. Clones were read by immunoSEQ multiplex PCR, and TCRdb kept only the in-frame ones, dropping some. The sample has about 40,000 clones; about nine tenths are singletons. Germline CDR1 LNHDA, CDR2 SQIVND (reference sequence). V trimming: 6 bases; J trimming: 1 base; junction bases outside the gene matches: 4. This CDR3 is 15 amino acids long. The material was CD4+ T cells from peripheral blood mononuclear cells, obtained in the first trimester of pregnancy. The sequence came from a female donor with multiple sclerosis, enrolled in a pregnancy study. The chain uses TRBV19 and TRBJ2-7, with 12 positions matching TRBD2. This chain's CDR3 is CASSLTSGRSYEQYF. The CDR3 coding sequence is TGTGCCAGTAGCTTGACTAGCGGGAGATCCTACGAGCAGTACTTC.